This TCR beta chain was sequenced during a study of shared clonotypes between healthy human individuals. Study-level points and caveats: Unshared clonotypes carried lower generation probabilities than those common to all four donors.

CDR1 and CDR2 (germline): LGHNT, FRNRAP. Deletions cut 1 base from V and 0 bases from J, with 8 bases between. The CDR3 contains 15 residues. A word on this clone: Its antigen is unknown. The same CDR3 also results from other DNA sequences found in this sample.

The authors' processing: ImmunoSEQ gave junction-only sequences without quality scores, so filtering differed. The repertoire was sequenced with immunoSEQ multiplex PCR; TCRdb's copy has only in-frame clones and lacks some. The V and J calls and clone size come from that table; D and trimming were worked out from the DNA. Of some 1.4 million clones listed, roughly 96% are singletons. The sequence was obtained from a young man in good health. The chain combines TRBV12-5 with TRBJ2-3; no clear D gene. Sequencing input: naive CD4+ T cells sorted from blood. Subset of the sample: CD45RA+ positively selected. This CDR3 is CASGLGRTSTDTQYF. Here the CDR3 DNA reads TGTGCTAGTGGTTTGGGTAGGACCAGCACAGATACGCAGTATTTT.